A selection of T cell receptor beta chains follows, all from one sample in a study of blood T cell repertoires in COVID-19. TCRdb's copy holds only in-frame clones and misses some; the assay was immunoSEQ multiplex PCR. This sample yields 350,000 to 550,000 clones, of which roughly 85% are seen a single time; approximately 2% belongs to the top ten. Material for sequencing was PBMCs or T cells enriched from blood (not recorded which). These receptors came from a woman under 30 with acute COVID-19. Each CDR3 is given with its conserved first and last residue.

v_call cdr3_aa
TRBV19 CASSIARGSQFF
TRBV11-1 CASSFSSGGVPYTQYF
TRBV2 CASSAQAQETQYF
TRBV7-9 CASSKARDGNQPQHF
TRBV5-6 CASSLMASSYNSPLHF
TRBV7-9 CASSLLSGTKETQYF
TRBV19 CASSNQGARNTGELFF
TRBV7-3 CASSSNIRTGGEKLFF
TRBV10-1 CASSETLRRDEQYF
TRBV6-8 CASSYSRLRGGSHEQFF
TRBV9 CASSGLLASLDTQYF
TRBV5-1 CASSVRTENYEQYF
TRBV28 CASSSVLGEGSPYEQYF
TRBV2 CASRGGVVWQFF
TRBV9 CASSLPSETQYF
TRBV30 CAWSVRQGVPWLNTEAFF
TRBV27 CASSASGTGTYEQYF